Presented here are 19 T cell receptor beta chains from one specimen sequenced in a study of blood T cell repertoires in COVID-19 (dated by TCRdb to 2019 to 2021). Receptor amplification or capture employed the immunoSEQ multiplex PCR assay. TCRdb retrieved this table from immuneACCESS and kept in-frame rearrangements only. Not all clones are present; in checked studies, unresolved V genes account for under half, and no reason is known for the remainder. Across this sample there are some 150,000 clones, with 75% to 80% seen only once. The ten largest make up under 2% of the sample. Input material: peripheral blood. These receptors originate from an elderly man with acute or convalescent COVID-19.

The chain couples TRBV7-2 to TRBJ2-5; 7 bases are shared with TRBD2. Germline V gene data show CDR1 as SGHTA and CDR2 as FQGNSA. This CDR3 contains 15 residues. V lost 3 bases and J lost 0; bases outside the gene matches: 4. CDR3 in amino acids: CASSLGGGHQETQYF. CDR3 coding DNA: TGTGCCAGCAGCTTGGGGGGGGGACACCAAGAGACCCAGTACTTC. The full variable domain, rest sourced from reference TRBV7-2 and TRBJ2-5, is GAGVSQSPSNKVTEKGKDVELRCDPISGHTALYWYRQSLGQGLEFLIYFQGNSAPDKSGLPSDRFSAERTGGSVSTLTIQRTQQEDSAVYLCASSLGGGHQETQYFGPGTRLLVL.

This chain uses TRBV10-3 with TRBJ1-1; weak D call: TRBD1 (5 bases). The ends were cut back, 0 bases at V and 4 bases at J, with 12 bases in the middle. The germline gives CDR1 ENHRY, CDR2 SYGVKD. This CDR3 has 15 amino acids. The CDR3 bases are TGTGCCATCAGTGAGTCCGCATGGGGGGGCACTGAAGCTTTCTTT. Its translation is CAISESAWGGTEAFF.

This chain joins TRBV5-1 and TRBJ2-7; D remains unclear. Germline V gene lookup returns CDR1 SGHRS and CDR2 YFSETQ. Deletions cut 0 bases from V and 3 bases from J, with 4 bases between. The CDR3 has 12 amino acids. The CDR3 spells CASSLGDYEQYF. CDR3 bases: TGCGCCAGCAGCTTGGGAGACTACGAGCAGTACTTC.

This chain links TRBV24-1 with TRBJ2-1; TRBD2 matches 8 bases. CDR1 and CDR2 (germline): KGHDR, SFDVKD. This CDR3 has 16 amino acids. V gave up 4 bases and J gave up 7 bases; unmatched junction bases: 11. Here the CDR3 reads CATSESVAGPPNEQFF. The DNA for the CDR3 is TGTGCCACCAGTGAATCGGTAGCGGGGCCACCTAATGAGCAGTTCTTC.

This clone was detected a few times. V and J are TRBV10-3 and TRBJ1-6; TRBD1 matches at 8 bases. The junction had 4 bases not matched to a gene; V was cut back by 6 bases and J by 3 bases. This CDR3 is built from 15 residues. Germline V lookup: CDR1 ENHRY, CDR2 SYGVKD. The CDR3 loop is CAIRGGQVYNSPLHF. The CDR3 nucleotides are TGTGCCATCAGAGGGGGACAGGTCTATAATTCACCCCTCCACTTT.

The chain has TRBV7-2 and TRBJ2-6, with D possibly matching TRBD1 (7 bases). The CDR3 extends over 17 amino acids. From germline, CDR1 is SGHTA and CDR2 FQGNSA. V was pared by 1 base and J by 3 bases, with 13 bases between. The CDR3, as DNA: TGTGCCAGCAGCTTAGTGGGCAGGGGGGATGGGGCCAACGTCCTGACTTTC. It translates to CASSLVGRGDGANVLTF.

The chain recombines TRBV5-1 with TRBJ2-7, with D perhaps TRBD1 (7 bases). CDR3 length: 15 residues. CDR1 is SGHRS and CDR2 is YFSETQ in the germline V gene. Between the trimmed V and J ends, which lost 3 bases and 6 bases, there was a span of 19 bases. CDR3 sequence reads: CASSSGQSLGGEQYV. Written as DNA, the CDR3 is TGCGCCAGCAGCTCGGGACAGAGCCTGGGGGGCGAGCAGTACGTC.

In this sample, this clone turned up once. The chain carries TRBV29-1 and TRBJ2-2; 9 bases map to TRBD1. Trimming at V came to 4 bases and at J to 4 bases, leaving 7 bases not matched to a gene. The CDR3 is made up of 15 amino acids. Per germline, CDR1 SQVTM and CDR2 ANQGSEA. The CDR3 region is CSVGARDRATGELFF. The CDR3 DNA follows: TGCAGCGTTGGGGCCCGGGACAGGGCCACCGGGGAGCTGTTTTTT.

The chain recombines TRBV4-1 with TRBJ2-5; D unclear. The CDR3 length is 16 residues. Trimming shortened V by 1 base and J by 2 bases, and 14 bases separated the two germline ends. Germline CDR1 reads MGHRA; CDR2 reads YSYEKL. The CDR3 is CASSQVEVIGQETQYF. For the CDR3, the DNA is TGCGCCAGCAGCCAAGTTGAGGTTATAGGTCAAGAGACCCAGTACTTC.

The V and J genes are TRBV10-2 and TRBJ1-2, with D maybe TRBD1 (6 bases). CDR1 is WSHSY and CDR2 is SAAADI in the germline V gene. Trimming removed 5 bases from V and 6 bases from J, with 22 bases in between. This CDR3 spans 16 amino acids. CDR3 amino acids: CASSTMVGGAGHGYTF. The CDR3 coding sequence is TGCGCCAGCAGTACCATGGTGGGGGGGGCCGGGCATGGCTACACCTTC.

V and J are TRBV7-2 and TRBJ1-2; 8 nucleotides align to TRBD1. Germline-derived CDR1 and CDR2 are SGHTA and FQGNSA. The CDR3 has 14 amino acids. Germline trimming cut 4 bases from V and 8 bases from J; bases unmatched to any gene: 9. The CDR3 region has the DNA TGTGCCAGCAGCTCGGACAGGGATCGGTTGGGCTACACCTTC. This codes for CASSSDRDRLGYTF.

This clone was observed a single time. This rearrangement joins TRBV28 to TRBJ1-4; D unclear. Germline values: CDR1 MDHEN, CDR2 SYDVKM. The CDR3 totals 15 residues. V shed 4 bases and J shed 0 bases, with 9 bases lying between them. Here the CDR3 DNA reads TGTGCCAGCAGTTCCCCAGATGCAACTAATGAAAAACTGTTTTTT. Its translation is CASSSPDATNEKLFF.

This chain links TRBV18 with TRBJ1-2; 7 bases line up with TRBD1. This CDR3 has 14 amino acids. Germline V gene lookup returns CDR1 KGHSH and CDR2 LQKENI. After removal of 3 bases from V and 10 bases from J, the junction contained 11 bases not matched to a gene. DNA of the CDR3: TGTGCCAGCTCACCCTCTCCAGGGGGTAGCGTCTACACCTTC. Amino acid sequence: CASSPSPGGSVYTF.

The count of this clone is one. The J gene is TRBJ2-1, the V gene TRBV24-1, with TRBD1 matching over 7 bases. Trimming cost V 4 bases and J 5 bases; bases outside gene matches: 10. Germline CDR1 reads KGHDR; CDR2 reads SFDVKD. The CDR3 runs to 16 residues. The CDR3 DNA follows: TGTGCCACCAGTGACGCACAGGCAGGGGGTGACAATGAGCAGTTCTTC. It codes for CATSDAQAGGDNEQFF.

The V and J genes are TRBV11-3 and TRBJ2-3; TRBD2 agrees at 12 bases. Germline CDR1 and CDR2: SGHNT and YENEEA. The CDR3 consists of 17 residues. The trim removed 4 bases at V and 6 bases at J, leaving 11 bases unmatched. In nucleotides, the CDR3 is TGTGCCAGCAGCTCCAGACTAGCGGGGGCCATAAGGGATACGCAGTATTTT. Residues: CASSSRLAGAIRDTQYF. The full variable domain, completed using reference TRBV11-3 and TRBJ2-3, is EAGVVQSPRYKIIEKKQPVAFWCNPISGHNTLYWYLQNLGQGPELLIRYENEEAVDDSQLPKDRFSAERLKGVDSTLKIQPAELGDSAVYLCASSSRLAGAIRDTQYFGPGTRLTVL.

This chain links TRBV25-1 with TRBJ2-2; tentative D call: TRBD2 (6 bases). Per germline, CDR1 MGHDK and CDR2 SYGVNS. The CDR3 is made up of 15 amino acids. Trimming shortened V by 8 bases and J by 8 bases, and 21 bases separated the two germline ends. The CDR3 DNA reads as TGTGCCAGCGCAAGAGCGGAGGGTATTGCTGGGGAGCTGTTTTTT. Protein: CASARAEGIAGELFF.

The chain has TRBV10-2 and TRBJ2-1, with 8 positions matching TRBD1. Germline CDR1 and CDR2: WSHSY and SAAADI. J lost 6 bases, V lost 10 bases, and 11 bases had no gene match. The CDR3 consists of 14 residues. The CDR3 is CATRTGQGTNEQFF. The CDR3 DNA is TGCGCCACCAGGACAGGACAGGGAACCAATGAGCAGTTCTTC.

This clone was observed a handful of times. V is TRBV7-2 and J is TRBJ2-1; TRBD2 aligns across 8 bases. The CDR3 sequence is 16 residues long. The germline V gene encodes CDR1 SGHTA and CDR2 FQGNSA. The V gene end was trimmed by 5 bases and the J gene end by 2 bases; junction bases not matched to a gene: 8. The CDR3 is CASSQNGGVPYNEQFF. CDR3 nucleotide sequence: TGTGCCAGCAGCCAAAACGGGGGGGTCCCCTACAATGAGCAGTTCTTC.

V is TRBV11-1 and J is TRBJ1-1; a weak D match, TRBD1 (5 bases). Germline assignment: CDR1 SGHAT and CDR2 FQDESV (reference sequence). The CDR3 is 15 residues long. The V and J ends lost 8 bases and 6 bases respectively, with 22 bases between them. The chain's CDR3 is CASRAVISGVAEAFF. CDR3 DNA sequence: TGTGCCAGCCGAGCGGTCATTTCGGGGGTGGCTGAAGCTTTCTTT.